This TCR beta chain is from a study of spatial heterogeneity in lung cancer. General observations from the study: Expanded intratumoral alpha and beta TCR counts tracked tumor mutation counts.

MiXCR, run by TCRdb on the 5' RACE reads, gives a single entry per CDR3 protein. The profile covers a few thousand distinct CDR3 sequences, with approximately 5.6% appearing a single time and about 15% taken by the ten largest. CDR1 is MNHEY, CDR2 SVGEGT, per germline. This CDR3 comprises 12 residues. The germline V and J ends were trimmed by 2 bases and 9 bases, with 10 bases remaining between them. The time point was: sample taken at primary tumor resection. This clonotype is termed medium-sized. Antigen unknown. This TCR came from a male donor with early-stage non-small cell lung cancer. This chain uses TRBV6-2 or TRBV6-3 with TRBJ1-2; maybe TRBD1 (5 bases). Material: lung tumor tissue, obtained at surgery. Here the CDR3 reads CASSYPGGSYTF. The CDR3 DNA is TGTGCCAGCAGTTACCCCGGGGGGAGCTACACCTTC.